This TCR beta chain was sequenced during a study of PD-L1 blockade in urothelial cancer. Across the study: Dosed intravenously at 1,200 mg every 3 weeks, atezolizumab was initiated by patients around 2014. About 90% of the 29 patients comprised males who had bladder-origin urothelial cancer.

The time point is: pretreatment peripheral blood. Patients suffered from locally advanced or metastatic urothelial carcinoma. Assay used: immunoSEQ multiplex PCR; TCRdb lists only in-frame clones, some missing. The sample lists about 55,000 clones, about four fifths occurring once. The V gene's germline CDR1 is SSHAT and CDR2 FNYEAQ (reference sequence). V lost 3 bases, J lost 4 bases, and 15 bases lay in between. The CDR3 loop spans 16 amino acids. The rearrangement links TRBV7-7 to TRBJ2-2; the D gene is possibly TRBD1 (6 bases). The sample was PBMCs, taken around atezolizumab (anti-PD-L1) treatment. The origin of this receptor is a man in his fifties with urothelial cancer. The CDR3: CASSLTDRWGTGELFF. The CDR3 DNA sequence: TGTGCCAGCAGCTTGACCGACAGGTGGGGCACCGGGGAGCTGTTTTTT.